The entry below gives a single T cell receptor (beta chain) sequence along with its context. These data are taken from a study of blood T cell repertoires in COVID-19. Study-level information: Sites in the United States, Italy and Spain provided acute and convalescent COVID-19 samples.

The CDR3 consists of 16 residues. As originally analysed: Nucleated cell number was recorded as an estimate derived from reference gene primer amplification. The method was immunoSEQ multiplex PCR; TCRdb's version includes in-frame clones alone and lacks a portion of them. The V and J calls and clone size come from that table; D and trimming were worked out from the DNA. The table has a few hundred thousand clones, around 84% seen once. Sequenced material: peripheral blood. The gene calls are TRBV21-1 and TRBJ2-5; the listed D gene, TRBD2, was not tested against the DNA. TRBV21-1 is marked as a pseudogene. The source of this sequence is a woman aged 18-35 years with acute or convalescent COVID-19. The CDR3 sequence: CASSQKEYPREETQYF. The CDR3 region has the DNA TGTGCCAGCAGCCAAAAGGAATACCCTAGAGAAGAGACCCAGTACTTC.